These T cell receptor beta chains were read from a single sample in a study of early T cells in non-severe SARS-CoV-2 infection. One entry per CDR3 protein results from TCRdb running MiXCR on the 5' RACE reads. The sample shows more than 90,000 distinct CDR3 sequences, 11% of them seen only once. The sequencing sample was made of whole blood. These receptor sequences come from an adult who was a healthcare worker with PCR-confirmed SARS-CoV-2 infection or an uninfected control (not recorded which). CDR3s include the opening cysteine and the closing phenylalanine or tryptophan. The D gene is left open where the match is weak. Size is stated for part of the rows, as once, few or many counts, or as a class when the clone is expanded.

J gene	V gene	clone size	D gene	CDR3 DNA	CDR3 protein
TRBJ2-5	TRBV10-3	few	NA	TGTGCCATCAGTGAACGGGAGACCCAGTACTTC	CAISERETQYF
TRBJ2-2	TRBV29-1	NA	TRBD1	TGCAGCGTTGTCCTGCAGGGGGCTAACACCGGGGAGCTGTTTTTT	CSVVLQGANTGELFF
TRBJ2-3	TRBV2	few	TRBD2	TGTGCCAGCAGTCTACGGACTAGCGATGGTACGCAGTATTTT	CASSLRTSDGTQYF
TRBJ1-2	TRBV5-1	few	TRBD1	TGCGCCAGCAGCCCAGGACAGGGACGAGGCTACACCTTC	CASSPGQGRGYTF
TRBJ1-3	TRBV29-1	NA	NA	TGCAGCGTCCCTCGGGAAAACACCATATATTTT	CSVPRENTIYF
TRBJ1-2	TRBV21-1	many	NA	TGTGCCAGCAGCATCACACCGGACAGGGTTTATGGCTACACCTTC	CASSITPDRVYGYTF
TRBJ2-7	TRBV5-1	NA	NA	TGCGCCAGCAGCTATCAGAACGAGCAGTACTTC	CASSYQNEQYF
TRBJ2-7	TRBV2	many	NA	TGTGCCAGCAGCCGGGTCCTGGACTACGAGCAGTACTTC	CASSRVLDYEQYF
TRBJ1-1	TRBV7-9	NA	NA	TGTGCCAGCAGCGCGCACACGGGTTTTACGGGGGCTGAAGCTTTCTTT	CASSAHTGFTGAEAFF
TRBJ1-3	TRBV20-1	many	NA	TGCAGTGCTCCTAAACTCGGAGCCTCTGGAAACACCATATATTTT	CSAPKLGASGNTIYF
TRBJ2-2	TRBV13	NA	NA	TGTGCCAGCAGCACACGTGGGGGAACCGGGGAGCTGTTTTTT	CASSTRGGTGELFF
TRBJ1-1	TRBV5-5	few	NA	TGTGCCAGCAGCCTGACAGGCCTGAACACTGAAGCTTTCTTT	CASSLTGLNTEAFF
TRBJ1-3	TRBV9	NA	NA	TGTGCCAGCAGCAACGGACGGGACTTCTCTGGAAACACCATATATTTT	CASSNGRDFSGNTIYF
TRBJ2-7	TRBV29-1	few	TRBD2	TGCGCGAGCGGGAGGCCCCAGGAGGAGCAGTACTTC	CASGRPQEEQYF